The rows below give T cell receptor beta chains drawn from one sample of a study of naive and memory T cell subsets. One entry per CDR3 protein results from TCRdb running MiXCR on the UMI-ligation and nested PCR reads. The sample has fewer than 7,000 distinct CDR3 sequences, 7% seen once; the top ten hold roughly 43%. The sample consisted of effector memory CD8+ T cells from blood. The receptors come from a human donor in good health. CDR3s include the opening cysteine and the closing phenylalanine or tryptophan. Each record gives: V gene, CDR3 length, D gene, J gene, clone size, CDR3 DNA, CDR3 protein. D genes are given only for firm matches. Some rows mark clone size as missing; the rest say once, few, many or name a class of expanded clone.

v_call: TRBV6-2/TRBV6-3; cdr3_length: 15; d_call: -; j_call: TRBJ2-7; clone_size: -; cdr3_nt: TGTGCCAGCAGACCCGGGACGGGGGAATGTACTGCGCAGTACTTC; cdr3_aa: CASRPGTGECTAQYF
v_call: TRBV20-1; cdr3_length: 13; d_call: -; j_call: TRBJ2-7; clone_size: many; cdr3_nt: TGCAGTGCTAGGGGGGAGCAGGAGTACGAGCAGTACTTC; cdr3_aa: CSARGEQEYEQYF
v_call: TRBV28; cdr3_length: 15; d_call: -; j_call: TRBJ1-5; clone_size: few; cdr3_nt: TGTGCCAGCAGTTCGGCAGGGAGAAGCAATCAGCCCCAGCATTTT; cdr3_aa: CASSSAGRSNQPQHF
v_call: TRBV27; cdr3_length: 15; d_call: TRBD1; j_call: TRBJ2-1; clone_size: -; cdr3_nt: TGTGCCAGCAGTTTATGGCTAGAGATGGGACAGAAGCAGTTCTTC; cdr3_aa: CASSLWLEMGQKQFF
v_call: TRBV20-1; cdr3_length: 18; d_call: TRBD1; j_call: TRBJ2-5; clone_size: -; cdr3_nt: TGCAGTGCTAGAGATGAAGTTAGTTGGGACAGGGGCGCTGAGACCCAGTACTTC; cdr3_aa: CSARDEVSWDRGAETQYF
v_call: TRBV20-1; cdr3_length: 14; d_call: TRBD1; j_call: TRBJ2-7; clone_size: -; cdr3_nt: TGCAGTGCGAAAGGGACAGATTCTTCCTACGAGCAGTACTTC; cdr3_aa: CSAKGTDSSYEQYF
v_call: TRBV7-2; cdr3_length: 19; d_call: TRBD2; j_call: TRBJ2-3; clone_size: many; cdr3_nt: TGTGCCAGCAGCTTAGAGGTCGGGTGGGCGGGAGTTAGCACAGATACGCAGTATTTT; cdr3_aa: CASSLEVGWAGVSTDTQYF
v_call: TRBV27; cdr3_length: 14; d_call: -; j_call: TRBJ1-1; clone_size: few; cdr3_nt: TGTGCCACTCGGACAATGGGGGAGAACACTGAAGCTTTCTTT; cdr3_aa: CATRTMGENTEAFF
v_call: TRBV4-3; cdr3_length: 17; d_call: -; j_call: TRBJ2-1; clone_size: many; cdr3_nt: TGCGCCAGCAGCCAAGATTATGACGGGACCGCATACAATGAGCAGTTCTTC; cdr3_aa: CASSQDYDGTAYNEQFF
v_call: TRBV7-3; cdr3_length: 16; d_call: -; j_call: TRBJ2-1; clone_size: many; cdr3_nt: TGTGCCAGCAGCCCCGCATCCGCTAGTGCCTACAATGAGCAGTTCTTC; cdr3_aa: CASSPASASAYNEQFF
v_call: TRBV27; cdr3_length: 18; d_call: TRBD2; j_call: TRBJ2-3; clone_size: few; cdr3_nt: TGTGCCAGCAGTTTATCCGGGACTAGCGGGGCCGGGAGCGATACGCAGTATTTT; cdr3_aa: CASSLSGTSGAGSDTQYF
v_call: TRBV29-1; cdr3_length: 13; d_call: -; j_call: TRBJ1-1; clone_size: once; cdr3_nt: TGCAGCTCAAGACCCGGGCTCAACACTGAAGCTTCCTTT; cdr3_aa: CSSRPGLNTEASF
v_call: TRBV6-4; cdr3_length: 13; d_call: -; j_call: TRBJ2-1; clone_size: few; cdr3_nt: TGTGCCAGCAGTGAGAGGGCTAGCAATGAGCAGTTCTTC; cdr3_aa: CASSERASNEQFF
v_call: TRBV19; cdr3_length: 16; d_call: -; j_call: TRBJ2-2; clone_size: -; cdr3_nt: TGTGCCAGTAGTATCGCGGGACTCGGCAATGAGGGGGAGCTGTTTTTT; cdr3_aa: CASSIAGLGNEGELFF
v_call: TRBV20-1; cdr3_length: 13; d_call: -; j_call: TRBJ1-1; clone_size: medium-sized; cdr3_nt: TGCAGTGCTAGAGGAGGGGGGGACACTGAAGCTTTCTTT; cdr3_aa: CSARGGGDTEAFF
v_call: TRBV19; cdr3_length: 14; d_call: -; j_call: TRBJ2-2; clone_size: few; cdr3_nt: TGTGCCAGTAAAGGCAGGGGTGAGACCGGGGAGCTGTTTTTT; cdr3_aa: CASKGRGETGELFF
v_call: TRBV9; cdr3_length: 13; d_call: -; j_call: TRBJ2-1; clone_size: many; cdr3_nt: TGTGCCAGCAGCCCCTGGACAGTTCATGAGCAGTTCTTC; cdr3_aa: CASSPWTVHEQFF
v_call: TRBV4-3; cdr3_length: 15; d_call: -; j_call: TRBJ2-7; clone_size: few; cdr3_nt: TGCGCCAGCAGCCATGAACTTTCAGAGTCCTACGAGCAGTACTTC; cdr3_aa: CASSHELSESYEQYF
v_call: TRBV20-1; cdr3_length: 12; d_call: -; j_call: TRBJ1-1; clone_size: many; cdr3_nt: TGCAGTGCTAGCATGTCCGACAGTGAAGCTTTCTTT; cdr3_aa: CSASMSDSEAFF
v_call: TRBV20-1; cdr3_length: 16; d_call: TRBD2; j_call: TRBJ2-5; clone_size: few; cdr3_nt: TGCAGTGTCGGCGTTTCGGCTAGCGGGGGCCTAGAGACCCAGTACTTC; cdr3_aa: CSVGVSASGGLETQYF
v_call: TRBV20-1; cdr3_length: 14; d_call: -; j_call: TRBJ2-7; clone_size: few; cdr3_nt: TGCAGTGCTGTACCACAAGGGTTCTCCTACGAGCAGTACTTC; cdr3_aa: CSAVPQGFSYEQYF
v_call: TRBV9; cdr3_length: 12; d_call: -; j_call: TRBJ2-7; clone_size: few; cdr3_nt: TGTGCCAGCGGAGGGGGGGGATACGAGCAGTACTTC; cdr3_aa: CASGGGGYEQYF
v_call: TRBV4-2; cdr3_length: 16; d_call: TRBD2; j_call: TRBJ2-1; clone_size: many; cdr3_nt: TGTGCCAGCAGCGCCCAGAGGGGACTAGGGTACAATGAGCAGTTCTTC; cdr3_aa: CASSAQRGLGYNEQFF
v_call: TRBV9; cdr3_length: 18; d_call: TRBD1; j_call: TRBJ2-1; clone_size: few; cdr3_nt: TGTGCCAGCAGTGAGAAACCGGACAGGGGTGAGGCTTACAATGAGCAGTTCTTC; cdr3_aa: CASSEKPDRGEAYNEQFF
v_call: TRBV5-6; cdr3_length: 15; d_call: -; j_call: TRBJ1-6; clone_size: medium-sized; cdr3_nt: TGTGCCAGCAGCTTGGGGTGGCAGCCCAATTCACCCCTCCACTTT; cdr3_aa: CASSLGWQPNSPLHF
v_call: TRBV4-3; cdr3_length: 15; d_call: -; j_call: TRBJ1-6; clone_size: medium-sized; cdr3_nt: TGCGCCAGCAGCTCGAGTAGTCGATCGAATTCACCCCTCCACTTT; cdr3_aa: CASSSSSRSNSPLHF
v_call: TRBV28; cdr3_length: 15; d_call: TRBD1; j_call: TRBJ2-5; clone_size: few; cdr3_nt: TGTGCCAGCAGTTTTGGGGGGACAGGGGTAGAGACCCAGTACTTC; cdr3_aa: CASSFGGTGVETQYF
v_call: TRBV20-1; cdr3_length: 15; d_call: TRBD2; j_call: TRBJ2-1; clone_size: few; cdr3_nt: TGCAGTGCTTCCGAAGGGACTAGCGGCTACAATGAGCAGTTCTTC; cdr3_aa: CSASEGTSGYNEQFF
v_call: TRBV7-9; cdr3_length: 18; d_call: TRBD2; j_call: TRBJ2-5; clone_size: -; cdr3_nt: TGTGCCAGCATCTCTTCCGTCCGGGGGGGATTACCACGAGAGACCCAGTACTTC; cdr3_aa: CASISSVRGGLPRETQYF
v_call: TRBV7-6; cdr3_length: 17; d_call: TRBD2; j_call: TRBJ2-1; clone_size: many; cdr3_nt: TGTGCCAGCAGCCCCTATCTAGCGGGAGTAAGCTACAATGAGCAGTTCTTC; cdr3_aa: CASSPYLAGVSYNEQFF
v_call: TRBV12-3/TRBV12-4; cdr3_length: 13; d_call: -; j_call: TRBJ2-5; clone_size: many; cdr3_nt: TGTGCCAGCACCCCTCCGGAGCAAGAGACCCAGTACTTC; cdr3_aa: CASTPPEQETQYF
v_call: TRBV5-1; cdr3_length: 13; d_call: -; j_call: TRBJ2-7; clone_size: -; cdr3_nt: TGCGCCAGCACCCCGACTGAAACCTACGAGCAGTACTTC; cdr3_aa: CASTPTETYEQYF
v_call: TRBV4-3; cdr3_length: 18; d_call: -; j_call: TRBJ2-7; clone_size: many; cdr3_nt: TGCGCCAGCAGCCAACACATCAACCAGGGAGCGGGCTCCTACGAGCAGTACTTC; cdr3_aa: CASSQHINQGAGSYEQYF
v_call: TRBV3-1; cdr3_length: 16; d_call: -; j_call: TRBJ2-6; clone_size: many; cdr3_nt: TGTGCCAGCAGCCCATTGGGCGGGTCTGGGGCCAACGTCCTGACTTTC; cdr3_aa: CASSPLGGSGANVLTF
v_call: TRBV4-3; cdr3_length: 16; d_call: TRBD2; j_call: TRBJ2-1; clone_size: -; cdr3_nt: TGCGCCAGCAGCCGCGCCTCGGGTAGCGGGGGGGCCGAGCAGTTCTTC; cdr3_aa: CASSRASGSGGAEQFF
v_call: TRBV7-9; cdr3_length: 15; d_call: TRBD1; j_call: TRBJ2-2; clone_size: medium-sized; cdr3_nt: TGTGCCAGCAGCTTCCGGGACAGAAACACCGGGGAGCTGTTTTTT; cdr3_aa: CASSFRDRNTGELFF
v_call: TRBV28; cdr3_length: 15; d_call: TRBD1; j_call: TRBJ1-1; clone_size: many; cdr3_nt: TGTGCCAGCAGTTTGGAGGGACAGGGCGGGACTGAAGCTTTCTTT; cdr3_aa: CASSLEGQGGTEAFF
v_call: TRBV20-1; cdr3_length: 16; d_call: -; j_call: TRBJ2-3; clone_size: large; cdr3_nt: TGCAGTGCTGCCCTCCTCGGGGTAGCGGGCACAGATACGCAGTATTTT; cdr3_aa: CSAALLGVAGTDTQYF
v_call: TRBV4-3; cdr3_length: 16; d_call: -; j_call: TRBJ2-6; clone_size: many; cdr3_nt: TGCGCCAGCAGCCAAGATCGGGGAACTGGGGCCAACGTCCTGACTTTC; cdr3_aa: CASSQDRGTGANVLTF
v_call: TRBV20-1; cdr3_length: 14; d_call: -; j_call: TRBJ2-1; clone_size: medium-sized; cdr3_nt: TGCAGTGCCCGTTTGGGGAGGACCTACAATGAGCAGTTCTTC; cdr3_aa: CSARLGRTYNEQFF
v_call: TRBV19; cdr3_length: 14; d_call: TRBD1; j_call: TRBJ2-7; clone_size: -; cdr3_nt: TGTGCCAGTAGTCCCTGGACAGGGGGCGGCGAGCAGTACTTC; cdr3_aa: CASSPWTGGGEQYF
v_call: TRBV7-6; cdr3_length: 16; d_call: TRBD2; j_call: TRBJ2-7; clone_size: -; cdr3_nt: TGTGCCAGCAGCCCCCTCACTAGCGGGGGTGCCTACGAGCAGTACTTC; cdr3_aa: CASSPLTSGGAYEQYF
v_call: TRBV6-2/TRBV6-3; cdr3_length: 14; d_call: -; j_call: TRBJ2-2; clone_size: medium-sized; cdr3_nt: TGTGCCAGCAGCCCAGGGGCATACACCGGGGAGCTGTTTTTT; cdr3_aa: CASSPGAYTGELFF
v_call: TRBV20-1; cdr3_length: 16; d_call: -; j_call: TRBJ2-7; clone_size: few; cdr3_nt: TGCAGTGCTAAGGGCCCGGGGACACTTAGCTCCTACGAGCAGTACTTC; cdr3_aa: CSAKGPGTLSSYEQYF
v_call: TRBV9; cdr3_length: 15; d_call: TRBD2; j_call: TRBJ2-1; clone_size: many; cdr3_nt: TGTGCCAGCAGCATACTAGCGGGAGGGCCTCGGGAGCAGTTCTTC; cdr3_aa: CASSILAGGPREQFF